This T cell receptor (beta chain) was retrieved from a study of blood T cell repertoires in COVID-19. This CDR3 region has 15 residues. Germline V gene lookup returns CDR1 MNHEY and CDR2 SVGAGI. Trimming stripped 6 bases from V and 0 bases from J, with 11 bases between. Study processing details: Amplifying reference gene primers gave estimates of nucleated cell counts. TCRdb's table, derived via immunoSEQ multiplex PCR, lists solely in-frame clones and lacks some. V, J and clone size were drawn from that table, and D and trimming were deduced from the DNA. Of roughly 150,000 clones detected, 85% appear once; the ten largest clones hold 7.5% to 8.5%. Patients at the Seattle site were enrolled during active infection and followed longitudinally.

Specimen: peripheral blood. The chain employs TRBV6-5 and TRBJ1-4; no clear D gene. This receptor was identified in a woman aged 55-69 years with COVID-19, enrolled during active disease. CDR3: CASSRGPSTNEKLFF. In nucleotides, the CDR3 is TGTGCCAGCAGCAGAGGCCCTTCAACTAATGAAAAACTGTTTTTT.